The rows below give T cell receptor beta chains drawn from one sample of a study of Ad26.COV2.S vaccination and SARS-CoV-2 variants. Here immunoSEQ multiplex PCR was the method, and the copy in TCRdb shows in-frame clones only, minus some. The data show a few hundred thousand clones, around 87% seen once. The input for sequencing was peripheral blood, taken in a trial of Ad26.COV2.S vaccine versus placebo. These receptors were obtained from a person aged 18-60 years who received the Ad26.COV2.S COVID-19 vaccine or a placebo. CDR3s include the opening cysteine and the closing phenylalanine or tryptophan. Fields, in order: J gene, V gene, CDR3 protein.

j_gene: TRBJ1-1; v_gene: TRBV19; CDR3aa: CASSTALMWAEAFF
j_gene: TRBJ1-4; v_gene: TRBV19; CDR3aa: CASSRTVEWEKLFF
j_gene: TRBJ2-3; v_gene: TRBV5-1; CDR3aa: CASSQGAGEDTQYF
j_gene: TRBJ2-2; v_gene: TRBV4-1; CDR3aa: CASRVPGELFF
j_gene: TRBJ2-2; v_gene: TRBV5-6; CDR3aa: CASSLGGNTGELFF
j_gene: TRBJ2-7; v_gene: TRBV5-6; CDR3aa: CASSPPGSRSYEQYF
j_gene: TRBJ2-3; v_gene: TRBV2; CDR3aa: CASRGLAGDTQYF
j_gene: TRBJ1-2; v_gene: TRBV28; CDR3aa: CASTTRLGPYTF
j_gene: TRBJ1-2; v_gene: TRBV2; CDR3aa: CASNLEDYGYTF
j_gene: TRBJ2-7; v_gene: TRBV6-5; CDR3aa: CASSPTPGFHEQYF
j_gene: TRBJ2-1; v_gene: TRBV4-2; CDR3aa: CASSQGQGVGQFF
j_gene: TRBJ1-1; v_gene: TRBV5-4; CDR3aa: CASSSPLRGLNTEAFF
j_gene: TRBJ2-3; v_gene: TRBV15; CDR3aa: CATSRTSTDTQYF
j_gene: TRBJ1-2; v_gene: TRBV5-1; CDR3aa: CASSDPSRDLSYGYTF
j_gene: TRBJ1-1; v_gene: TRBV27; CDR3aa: CASPEAVAVMNTEAFF
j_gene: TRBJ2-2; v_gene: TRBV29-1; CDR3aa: CGGLPNTGELFF
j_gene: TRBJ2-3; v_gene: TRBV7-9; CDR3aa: CASSLIRADTQYF
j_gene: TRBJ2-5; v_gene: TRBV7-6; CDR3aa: CASSLGGTGKQETQYF
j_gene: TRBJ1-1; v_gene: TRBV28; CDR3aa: CASSQGPNTEAFF
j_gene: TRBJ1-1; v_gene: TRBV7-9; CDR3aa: CASSLEAFF
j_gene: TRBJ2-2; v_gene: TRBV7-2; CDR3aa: CASSELGNTGELFF
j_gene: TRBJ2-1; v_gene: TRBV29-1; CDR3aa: CSPGASGRSSYNEQFF
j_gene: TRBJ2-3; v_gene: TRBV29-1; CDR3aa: CSVVLNADTQYF
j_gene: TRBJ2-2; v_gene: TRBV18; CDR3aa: CASSPLDLSDTGELFF
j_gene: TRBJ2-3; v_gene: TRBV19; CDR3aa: CASSTPTSGGTDTQYF
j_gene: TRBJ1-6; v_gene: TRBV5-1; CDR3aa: CASSLSGQAFNSPLHF
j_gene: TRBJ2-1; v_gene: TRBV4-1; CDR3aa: CASSQMGASGRAVDNEQFF
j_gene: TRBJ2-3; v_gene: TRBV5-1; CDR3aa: CATSTGAVTDTQYF
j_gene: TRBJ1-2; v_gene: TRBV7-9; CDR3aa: CASSLESYNYGYTF
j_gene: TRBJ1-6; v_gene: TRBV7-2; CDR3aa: CASSLAANSPLHF
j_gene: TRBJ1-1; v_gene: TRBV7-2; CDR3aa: CASSAGGGLMNTEAFF
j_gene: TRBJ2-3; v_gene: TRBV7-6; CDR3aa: CASSPHLVQGDTQYF
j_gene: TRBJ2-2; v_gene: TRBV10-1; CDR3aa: CASSESGSWVGELFF
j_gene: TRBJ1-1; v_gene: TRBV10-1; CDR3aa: CASSESSWGEAFF
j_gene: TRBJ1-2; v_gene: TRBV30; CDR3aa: CAWSVTSGGYTF
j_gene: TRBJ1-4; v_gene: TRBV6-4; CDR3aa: CASTGRKGLGANEKLFF
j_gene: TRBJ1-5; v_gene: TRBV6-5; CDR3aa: CASSFYRGQPQHF
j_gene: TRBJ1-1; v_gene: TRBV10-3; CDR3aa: CATEHLLDGNTEAFF
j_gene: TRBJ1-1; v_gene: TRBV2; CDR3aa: CASGGQGRTEAFF
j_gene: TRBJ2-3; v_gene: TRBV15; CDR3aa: CATSRRAGGTDTQYF
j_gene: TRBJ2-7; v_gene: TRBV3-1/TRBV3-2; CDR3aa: CASSSGIAKEQYF
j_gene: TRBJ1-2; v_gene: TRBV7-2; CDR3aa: CASSGRTANYGYTF
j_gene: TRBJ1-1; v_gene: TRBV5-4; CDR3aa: CASSPPDTEAFF
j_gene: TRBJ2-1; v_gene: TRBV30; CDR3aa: CAWEDGTSSFTYNEQFF
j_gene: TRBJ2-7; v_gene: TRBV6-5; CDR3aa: CASSYGREQYF
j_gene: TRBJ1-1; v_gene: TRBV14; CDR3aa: CASSQDMNTEAFF
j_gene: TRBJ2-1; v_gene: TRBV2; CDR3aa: CASRARQGVDEQFF
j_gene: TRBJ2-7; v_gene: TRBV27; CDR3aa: CASSLTGAAFSYEQYF
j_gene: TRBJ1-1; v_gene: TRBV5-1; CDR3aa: CASSLFGGETEAFF
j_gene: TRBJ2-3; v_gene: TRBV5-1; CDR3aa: CASSPVGVTHTDTQYF